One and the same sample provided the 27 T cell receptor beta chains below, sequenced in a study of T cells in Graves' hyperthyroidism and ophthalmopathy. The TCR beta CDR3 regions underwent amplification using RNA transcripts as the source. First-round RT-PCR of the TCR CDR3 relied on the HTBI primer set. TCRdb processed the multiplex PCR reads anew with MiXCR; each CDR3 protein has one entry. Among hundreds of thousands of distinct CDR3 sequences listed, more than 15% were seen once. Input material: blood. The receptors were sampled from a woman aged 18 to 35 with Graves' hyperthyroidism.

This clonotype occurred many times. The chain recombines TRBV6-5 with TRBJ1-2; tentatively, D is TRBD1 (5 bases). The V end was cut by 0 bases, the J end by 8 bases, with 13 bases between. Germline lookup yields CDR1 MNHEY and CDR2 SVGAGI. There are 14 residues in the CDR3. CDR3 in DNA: TGTGCCAGCAGTTACTCTACGGGGGTGGGAGGCTACACCTTC. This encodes CASSYSTGVGGYTF.

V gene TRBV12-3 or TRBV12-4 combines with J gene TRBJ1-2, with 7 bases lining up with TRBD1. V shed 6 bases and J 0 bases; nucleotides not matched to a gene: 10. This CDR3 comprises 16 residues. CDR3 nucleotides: TGTGCCAGCAGCAAATACAGGGGACGGACTAACTATGGCTACACCTTC. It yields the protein CASSKYRGRTNYGYTF.

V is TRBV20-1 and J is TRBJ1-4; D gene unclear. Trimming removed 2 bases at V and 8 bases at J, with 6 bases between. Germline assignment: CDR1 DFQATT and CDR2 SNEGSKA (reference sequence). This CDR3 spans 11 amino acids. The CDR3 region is CSARLGEKLFF. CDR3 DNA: TGCAGTGCTAGATTAGGGGAAAAACTGTTTTTT.

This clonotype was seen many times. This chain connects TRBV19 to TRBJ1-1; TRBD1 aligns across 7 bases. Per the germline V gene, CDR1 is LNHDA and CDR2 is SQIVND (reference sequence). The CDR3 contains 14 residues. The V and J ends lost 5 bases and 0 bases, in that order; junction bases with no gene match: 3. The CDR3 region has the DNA TGTGCCAGTAGTGAGGGGGCACTGAACACTGAAGCTTTCTTT. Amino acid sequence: CASSEGALNTEAFF.

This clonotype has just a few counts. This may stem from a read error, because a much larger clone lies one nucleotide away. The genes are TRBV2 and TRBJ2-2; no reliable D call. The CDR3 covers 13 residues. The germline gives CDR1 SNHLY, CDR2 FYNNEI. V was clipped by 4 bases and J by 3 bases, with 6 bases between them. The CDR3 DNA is TGTGCCAGCAGTGCACAGCACACCGGGGAGCTGTTTTTT. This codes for CASSAQHTGELFF.

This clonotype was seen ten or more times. The CDR3 nucleotides read TGTGCCAGCAGCCAAACAGGGGCCTACGAGCAGTACTTC. Protein sequence: CASSQTGAYEQYF. The chain carries TRBV3-1 and TRBJ2-7, with 7 bases fitting TRBD1. Germline CDR1 reads LGHDT; CDR2 reads YNNKEL (reference sequence). The CDR3 is 13 amino acids. J gave up 2 bases and V 2 bases, and 0 bases lay outside the gene matches.

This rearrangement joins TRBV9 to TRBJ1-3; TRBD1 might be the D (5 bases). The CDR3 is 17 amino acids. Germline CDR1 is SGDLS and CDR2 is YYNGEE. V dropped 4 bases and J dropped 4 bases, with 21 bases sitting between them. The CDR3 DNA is TGTGCCAGCAGCATGTACTCCGGGACGGCCGGGGGAAACACCATATATTTT. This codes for CASSMYSGTAGGNTIYF. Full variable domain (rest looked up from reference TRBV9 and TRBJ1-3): DSGVTQTPKHLITATGQRVTLRCSPRSGDLSVYWYQQSLDQGLQFLIQYYNGEERAKGNILERFSAQQFPDLHSELNLSSLELGDSALYFCASSMYSGTAGGNTIYFGEGSWLTVV.

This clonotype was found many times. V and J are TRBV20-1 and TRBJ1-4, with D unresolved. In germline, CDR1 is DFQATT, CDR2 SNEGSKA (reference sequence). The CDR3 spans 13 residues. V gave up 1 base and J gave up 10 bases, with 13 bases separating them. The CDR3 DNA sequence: TGCAGTGCTAGAGGCGCTGGAGAGGGAAAACTGTTTTTT. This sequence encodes CSARGAGEGKLFF.

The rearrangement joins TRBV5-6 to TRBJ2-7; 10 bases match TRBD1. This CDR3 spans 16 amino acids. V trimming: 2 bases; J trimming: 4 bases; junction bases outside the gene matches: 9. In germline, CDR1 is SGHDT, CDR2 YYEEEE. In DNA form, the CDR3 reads TGTGCCAGCAGCTTTTGGGGACAGGGGAATTTTTACGAGCAGTACTTC. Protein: CASSFWGQGNFYEQYF.

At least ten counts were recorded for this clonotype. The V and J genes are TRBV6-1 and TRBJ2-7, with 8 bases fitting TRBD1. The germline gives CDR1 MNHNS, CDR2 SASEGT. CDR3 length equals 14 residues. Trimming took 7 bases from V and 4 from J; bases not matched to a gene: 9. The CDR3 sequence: CASIPRQGWYEQYF. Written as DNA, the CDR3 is TGTGCCAGCATCCCCCGACAGGGGTGGTACGAGCAGTACTTC.

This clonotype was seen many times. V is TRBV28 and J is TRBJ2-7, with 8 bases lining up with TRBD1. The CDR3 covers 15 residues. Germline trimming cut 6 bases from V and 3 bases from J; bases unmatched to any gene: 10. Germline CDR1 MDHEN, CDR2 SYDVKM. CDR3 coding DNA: TGTGCCAGCAGGGGACCGGGACAGGCACACTACGAGCAGTACTTC. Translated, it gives CASRGPGQAHYEQYF.

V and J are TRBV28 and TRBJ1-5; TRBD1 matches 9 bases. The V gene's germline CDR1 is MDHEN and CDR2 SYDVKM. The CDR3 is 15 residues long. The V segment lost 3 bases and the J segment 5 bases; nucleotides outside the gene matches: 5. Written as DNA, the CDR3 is TGTGCCAGCAGTTTCCTCCGGGACAGGGATCAGCCCCAGCATTTT. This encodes CASSFLRDRDQPQHF.

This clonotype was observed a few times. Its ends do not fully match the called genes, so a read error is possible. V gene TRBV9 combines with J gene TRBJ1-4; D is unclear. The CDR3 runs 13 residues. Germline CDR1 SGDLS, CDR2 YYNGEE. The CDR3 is CASSVGFNERLFF. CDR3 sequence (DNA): TGTGCCAGCAGCGTAGGGTTTAATGAAAGACTGTTTTTT.

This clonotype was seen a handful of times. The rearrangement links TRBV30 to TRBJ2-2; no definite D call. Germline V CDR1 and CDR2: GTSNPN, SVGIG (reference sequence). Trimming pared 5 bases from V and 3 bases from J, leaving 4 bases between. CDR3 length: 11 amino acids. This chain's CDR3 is CAWGDTGELFF. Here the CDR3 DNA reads TGTGCCTGGGGAGACACCGGGGAGCTGTTTTTT.

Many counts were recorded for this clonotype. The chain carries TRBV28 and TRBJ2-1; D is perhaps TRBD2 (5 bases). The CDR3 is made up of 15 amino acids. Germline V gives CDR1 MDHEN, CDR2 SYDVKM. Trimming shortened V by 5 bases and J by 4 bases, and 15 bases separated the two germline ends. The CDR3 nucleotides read TGTGCCAGCAGTATCCCCAGGCCGGGATACAATGAGCAGTTCTTC. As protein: CASSIPRPGYNEQFF.

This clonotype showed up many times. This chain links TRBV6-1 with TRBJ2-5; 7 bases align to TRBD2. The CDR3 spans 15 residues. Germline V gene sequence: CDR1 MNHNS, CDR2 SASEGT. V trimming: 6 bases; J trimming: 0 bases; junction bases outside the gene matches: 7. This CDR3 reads CASSRRRGYQETQYF. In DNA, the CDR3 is TGTGCCAGCAGCCGTCGGCGGGGGTACCAAGAGACCCAGTACTTC.

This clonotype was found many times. The CDR3 nucleotides are TGTGCCAGCAGGGACAGGGGTCAGCCCCAGCATTTT. It yields the protein CASRDRGQPQHF. This chain uses TRBV6-2 or TRBV6-3 with TRBJ1-5; 9 positions match TRBD1. Germline CDR1 and CDR2: MNHEY and SVGEGT. Trimming took 6 bases from V and 6 from J; bases not matched to a gene: 0. The length of the CDR3 is 12 residues.

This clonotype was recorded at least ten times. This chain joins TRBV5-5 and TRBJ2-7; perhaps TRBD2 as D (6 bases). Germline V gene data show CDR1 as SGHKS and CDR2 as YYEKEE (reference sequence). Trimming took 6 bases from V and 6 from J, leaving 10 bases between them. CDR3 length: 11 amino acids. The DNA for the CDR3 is TGTGCCAGCAACCTCGGGAGCGAGCAGTACTTC. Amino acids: CASNLGSEQYF.

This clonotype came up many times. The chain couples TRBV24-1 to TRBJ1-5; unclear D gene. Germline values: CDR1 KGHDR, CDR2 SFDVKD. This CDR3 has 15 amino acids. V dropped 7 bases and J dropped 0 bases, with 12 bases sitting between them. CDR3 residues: CATRGSDGSNQPQHF. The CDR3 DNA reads TGTGCCACCAGGGGGTCGGACGGTAGCAATCAGCCCCAGCATTTT.

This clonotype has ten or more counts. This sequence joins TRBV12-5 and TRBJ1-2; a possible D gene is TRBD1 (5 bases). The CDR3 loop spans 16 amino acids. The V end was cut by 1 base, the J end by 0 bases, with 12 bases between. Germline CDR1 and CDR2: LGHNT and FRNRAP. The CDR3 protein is CASGLGRDGTNYGYTF. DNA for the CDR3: TGTGCTAGTGGTTTGGGCCGGGACGGTACTAACTATGGCTACACCTTC.

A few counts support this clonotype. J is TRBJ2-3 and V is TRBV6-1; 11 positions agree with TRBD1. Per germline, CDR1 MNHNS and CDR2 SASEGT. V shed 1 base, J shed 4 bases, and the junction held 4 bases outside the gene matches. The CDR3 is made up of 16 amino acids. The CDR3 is CASSEDSGQGADTQYF. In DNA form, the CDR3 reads TGTGCCAGCAGTGAAGACTCGGGACAGGGGGCAGATACGCAGTATTTT.

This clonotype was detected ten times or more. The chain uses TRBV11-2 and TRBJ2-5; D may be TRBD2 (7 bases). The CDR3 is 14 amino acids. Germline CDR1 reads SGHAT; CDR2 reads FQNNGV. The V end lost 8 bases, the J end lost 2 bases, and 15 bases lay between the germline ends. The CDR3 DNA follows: TGTGCCAGCCGGAGGGGGGGCCTACAAGAGACCCAGTACTTC. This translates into CASRRGGLQETQYF.

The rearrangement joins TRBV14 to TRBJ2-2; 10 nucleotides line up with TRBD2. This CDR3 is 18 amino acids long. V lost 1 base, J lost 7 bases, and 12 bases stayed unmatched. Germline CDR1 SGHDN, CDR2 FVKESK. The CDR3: CASSQVRAGGPRVGELFF. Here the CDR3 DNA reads TGTGCCAGCAGCCAAGTTCGAGCGGGAGGGCCTCGGGTCGGGGAGCTGTTTTTT.

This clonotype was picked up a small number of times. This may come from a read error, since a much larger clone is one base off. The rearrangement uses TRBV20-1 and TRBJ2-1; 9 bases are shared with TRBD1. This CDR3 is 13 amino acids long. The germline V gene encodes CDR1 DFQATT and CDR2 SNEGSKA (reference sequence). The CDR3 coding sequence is TGCAGTGCTAGAGGGGACAGGGACAATGAGCAGTCCTTC. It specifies CSARGDRDNEQSF.

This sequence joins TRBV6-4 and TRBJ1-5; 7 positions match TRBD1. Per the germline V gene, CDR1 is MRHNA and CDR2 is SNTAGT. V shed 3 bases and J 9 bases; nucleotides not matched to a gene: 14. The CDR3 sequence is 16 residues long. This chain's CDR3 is CASSELGWDSGSPQHF. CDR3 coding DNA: TGTGCCAGCAGTGAATTGGGGTGGGACAGTGGATCGCCCCAGCATTTT.

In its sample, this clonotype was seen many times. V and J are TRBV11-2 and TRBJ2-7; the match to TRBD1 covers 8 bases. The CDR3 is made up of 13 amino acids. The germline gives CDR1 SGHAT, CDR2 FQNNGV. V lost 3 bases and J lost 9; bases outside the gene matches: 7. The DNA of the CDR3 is TGTGCCAGCAGCTTCCCAGGGGGCGAGGCGCAGTACTTC. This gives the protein CASSFPGGEAQYF. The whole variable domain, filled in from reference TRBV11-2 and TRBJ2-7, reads EAGVAQSPRYKIIEKRQSVAFWCNPISGHATLYWYQQILGQGPKLLIQFQNNGVVDDSQLPKDRFSAERLKGVDSTLKIQPAKLEDSAVYLCASSFPGGEAQYFGPGTRLTVT.

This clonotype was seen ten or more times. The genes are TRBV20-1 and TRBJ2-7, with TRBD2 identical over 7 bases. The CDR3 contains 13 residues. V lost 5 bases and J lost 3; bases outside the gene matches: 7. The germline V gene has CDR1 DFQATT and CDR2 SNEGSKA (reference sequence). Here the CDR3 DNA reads TGCAGTGCTGGGCGGACTAGTAGCTACGAGCAGTACTTC. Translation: CSAGRTSSYEQYF.